This T cell receptor (beta chain) was captured by sequencing in a study of cytomegalovirus exposure and HLA in healthy donors. Findings and limits, study-wide: Most TCR sequences were uncommon, yet certain public TCRs appeared in many donors. Earlier findings revealed that most TCR beta V segments proved productive either about 90% or about 30% of the time.

The PCR made use of 60 Vbeta and 13 Jbeta primers. Original processing methods: About 12 million shared chains were among the about 80 million unique TCR beta chains that a later analysis counted. The data were produced by immunoSEQ multiplex PCR, yet TCRdb's version contains in-frame clones alone and is incomplete. V and J calls and clone size come straight from that table; D and trimming were deduced from the DNA. The sample holds 45,000 to 60,000 clones. In regard to this clone: Its cognate antigen is unknown.

Germline values: CDR1 MNHNS, CDR2 SASEGT. This CDR3 is built from 12 residues. Trimming shortened V by 6 bases and J by 8 bases, and 13 bases separated the two germline ends. The sequencing sample was made of PBMCs. The J gene is TRBJ1-2, the V gene TRBV6-1; D gene ambiguous. This clonotype was sampled from a male donor in good health and CMV-seronegative. CDR3 coding DNA: TGTGCCAGCAGGGGTGAGACGGAGGGCTACACCTTC. Its protein is CASRGETEGYTF.